This entry lists 22 T cell receptor beta chains sequenced from one sample in a study of vaccination effects on CD4 cells after COVID-19. The antigens these receptors bind are not known. Culture proceeded for nine to ten days, and CD4+ T cells were then isolated. Assay: immunoSEQ multiplex PCR; the TCRdb copy retains only in-frame clones and omits some. The repertoire consists of around 60,000 clones, with 65% to 80% occurring once and the leading ten covering approximately 3%. Sequencing used CD4+ T cells from PBMCs cultured without peptide, obtained before COVID-19 vaccination. These receptors originate from a human donor who received a COVID-19 vaccine.

J is TRBJ2-1 and V is TRBV30; 7 nucleotides line up with TRBD1. Germline values: CDR1 GTSNPN, CDR2 SVGIG (reference sequence). The CDR3 sequence is 18 residues long. V gave up 5 bases and J gave up 5 bases; unmatched junction bases: 21. In nucleotides, the CDR3 is TGTGCCTGGGATCCAAGTAGGTCTTTAGGGACAGCTAACAATGAGCAGTTCTTC. Amino acids: CAWDPSRSLGTANNEQFF.

This clone occurred once. The chain carries TRBV6-5 and TRBJ2-3; a possible D gene is TRBD1 (6 bases). The V end lost 4 bases, the J end lost 13 bases, and 15 bases lay between the germline ends. CDR3 length: 12 residues. From germline, CDR1 is MNHEY and CDR2 SVGAGI. As DNA, the CDR3 is TGTGCCAGCAGTTCGTCCCTGGGGGCGGAGTATTTT. It translates to CASSSSLGAEYF.

The chain uses TRBV11-2 and TRBJ2-7; D is unresolved. The germline V gene encodes CDR1 SGHAT and CDR2 FQNNGV. CDR3 length: 11 residues. With 4 bases removed from V and 10 bases from J, the gap between germline ends came to 11 bases. This CDR3 is CASSSSTGQYV. The DNA of the CDR3 is TGTGCCAGCAGCTCTTCTACGGGCCAGTACGTC.

The rearrangement joins TRBV3-1 (or the pseudogene TRBV3-2) to TRBJ1-3, with D unresolved. Looked up from germline, CDR1 is LGHDT and CDR2 is YNNKEL (reference sequence). The CDR3 totals 15 residues. Trimming removed 3 bases from V and 4 bases from J, with 13 bases in between. The DNA of the CDR3 is TGTGCCAGCAGCCAGGTCGGTGGGTCCGGAAACACCATATATTTT. Its protein is CASSQVGGSGNTIYF.

Within the sample, this clone is medium-sized. One end of the junction does not line up with germline, which may come from a read error. As DNA, the CDR3 is TGTGCCAGCTCACCCTATCTTGACAGCCCTCAGTTT. This gives the protein CASSPYLDSPQF. The rearrangement joins TRBV18 to TRBJ1-1, with a tentative D call TRBD1 (5 bases). This CDR3 contains 12 residues. Looked up from germline, CDR1 is KGHSH and CDR2 is LQKENI.

A few counts support this clone. This sequence joins TRBV3-1 (or the pseudogene TRBV3-2) and TRBJ1-6; D is possibly TRBD1 (6 bases). The CDR3 has 15 residues. Germline CDR1 LGHDT, CDR2 YNNKEL (reference sequence). Trimming pared 8 bases from V and 5 bases from J, leaving 16 bases between. This CDR3 reads CASGYRVGNNSPLHF. CDR3 DNA sequence: TGTGCCAGCGGCTACAGGGTAGGGAATAATTCACCCCTCCACTTT.

As to this clone: The junction does not match germline at one end; this may be a read error. The same CDR3 can be traced to other DNA sequences in this sample. The V gene is TRBV24-1, the J gene TRBJ2-3; D is tentatively TRBD1 or TRBD2 (5 bases each). Germline assignment: CDR1 KGHDR and CDR2 SFDVKD. The CDR3 totals 14 residues. Written as DNA, the CDR3 is TGTGCTACCAAGGGGAGACAGAACACAGATACGCAGTATTTT. As protein: CATKGRQNTDTQYF.

V usage is TRBV6-5 and J usage is TRBJ2-5, with TRBD1 identical over 10 bases. Germline loops: CDR1 MNHEY, CDR2 SVGAGI. The CDR3 has 13 residues. V lost 6 bases and J lost 5; bases outside the gene matches: 3. CDR3 amino acids: CASRRTGGETQYF. The CDR3 DNA reads TGTGCCAGCAGGCGGACAGGGGGGGAGACCCAGTACTTC.

This clone occurred once. This rearrangement joins TRBV6-5 to TRBJ1-1, with 8 bases lining up with TRBD1. The CDR3 consists of 15 residues. Germline trimming cut 4 bases from V and 3 bases from J; bases unmatched to any gene: 7. CDR1 MNHEY and CDR2 SVGAGI come from the germline V gene. Written as DNA, the CDR3 is TGTGCCAGCAGTTGGACAGGGTTTTCGGACACTGAAGCTTTCTTT. This encodes CASSWTGFSDTEAFF.

About this clone: One end of the junction varies from germline; a read error may be responsible. The chain links TRBV29-1 to TRBJ1-3; 7 bases line up with TRBD1. CDR1 is SQVTM and CDR2 is ANQGSEA in the germline V gene. The CDR3 length is 14 residues. The CDR3, as DNA: TGCAGCGTGGAAGGTTCAGGGGGTGGAAACACCATATATTTT. It codes for CSVEGSGGGNTIYF.

A few counts support this clone. V and J are TRBV27 and TRBJ1-2; D may be TRBD1 (5 bases). Looked up from germline, CDR1 is MNHEY and CDR2 is SMNVEV (reference sequence). The CDR3 has 14 residues. V was pared by 4 bases and J by 9 bases, with 18 bases between. The CDR3 spells CASSSRGLPSSYTF. CDR3 bases: TGTGCCAGCAGTTCGCGGGGGTTGCCTTCGAGCTACACCTTC.

The rearrangement joins TRBV5-1 to TRBJ2-1; 13 nucleotides line up with TRBD2. The CDR3 spans 15 residues. Germline V gene lookup returns CDR1 SGHRS and CDR2 YFSETQ. The V and J ends lost 4 bases and 6 bases, in that order; junction bases with no gene match: 4. CDR3 in DNA: TGCGCCAGCAGCGTAGGACTAGCGGGGGTCAATGAGCAGTTCTTC. It translates to CASSVGLAGVNEQFF.

As DNA, the CDR3 is TGTGCCAGCAGCTTAGCACAGACAGGGGTGGGGGGCAATCAGCCCCAGCATTTT. As protein: CASSLAQTGVGGNQPQHF. The J gene is TRBJ1-5, the V gene TRBV7-9; TRBD1 agrees at 8 bases. The ends lost 0 bases at V and 2 bases at J; junction bases unmatched: 9. Germline V CDR1 and CDR2: SEHNR, FQNEAQ (reference sequence). The CDR3 is made up of 18 amino acids.

The CDR3 nucleotides are TGTGCCAGTAGTACACCACAGACAGGGATCAACTATGGCTACACCTTC. Its protein product is CASSTPQTGINYGYTF. V is TRBV19 and J is TRBJ1-2; 7 nucleotides match TRBD1. This CDR3 contains 16 residues. CDR1 is LNHDA, CDR2 SQIVND, per germline (reference sequence). V gave up 4 bases and J gave up 2 bases; unmatched junction bases: 10.

The chain has TRBV18 and TRBJ2-2; TRBD1 matches 9 bases. The germline V gene encodes CDR1 KGHSH and CDR2 LQKENI. This CDR3 has 18 residues. Germline trimming cut 6 bases from V and 7 bases from J; bases unmatched to any gene: 18. The CDR3 region is CASSYIPGTGSFDGELFF. CDR3 nucleotide sequence: TGTGCCAGCTCCTACATACCTGGGACAGGGTCTTTCGACGGGGAGCTGTTTTTT.

The genes are TRBV5-1 and TRBJ2-3; weak D call: TRBD2 (5 bases). This CDR3 is built from 14 residues. V lost 5 bases and J 5 bases, leaving 15 bases between the germline ends. Per the germline V gene, CDR1 is SGHRS and CDR2 is YFSETQ. CDR3 loop: CASRAALAIDTQYF. DNA of the CDR3: TGCGCCAGCAGGGCAGCGCTAGCAATAGATACGCAGTATTTT.

This clone has just a few counts. The chain couples TRBV11-3 to TRBJ2-2, with no clear D. Germline V lookup: CDR1 SGHNT, CDR2 YENEEA. The CDR3 sequence is 15 residues long. V lost 4 bases to trimming and J lost 4 bases, with 13 bases between them. For the CDR3, the DNA is TGTGCCAGCAGCTCGAGTAGGGTGGTCACCGGGGAGCTGTTTTTT. As protein: CASSSSRVVTGELFF. Using reference TRBV11-3 and TRBJ2-2 for the parts outside the CDR3, the full variable domain is EAGVVQSPRYKIIEKKQPVAFWCNPISGHNTLYWYLQNLGQGPELLIRYENEEAVDDSQLPKDRFSAERLKGVDSTLKIQPAELGDSAVYLCASSSSRVVTGELFFGEGSRLTVL.

The rearrangement links TRBV7-3 to TRBJ2-3; D tentatively fits TRBD1 or TRBD2 (6 bases each). The CDR3 consists of 14 residues. V lost 5 bases, J lost 7 bases, and 16 bases lay in between. The germline V gene has CDR1 SGHTA and CDR2 FQGTGA. The CDR3 reads CASSQTGGSNTQYF. The CDR3 DNA reads TGTGCCAGCAGCCAGACCGGGGGCTCAAATACGCAGTATTTT. The variable domain in full, completed from reference TRBV7-3 and TRBJ2-3, reads GAGVSQTPSNKVTEKGKYVELRCDPISGHTALYWYRQSLGQGPEFLIYFQGTGAADDSGLPNDRFFAVRPEGSVSTLKIQRTERGDSAVYLCASSQTGGSNTQYFGPGTRLTVL.

Here the CDR3 DNA reads TGTGCCACCAGTGATTTTAGGCAGTACAATGAGCAGTTCTTC. Its protein product is CATSDFRQYNEQFF. V is TRBV24-1 and J is TRBJ2-1; D gene uncertain. The germline V gene has CDR1 KGHDR and CDR2 SFDVKD. The CDR3 is 14 amino acids. Trimming stripped 1 base from V and 4 bases from J, with 7 bases between.

The genes are TRBV5-1 and TRBJ2-1; 9 nucleotides agree with TRBD2. V lost 4 bases, J lost 6 bases, and 5 bases stayed unmatched. The CDR3 spans 14 residues. The germline V gene has CDR1 SGHRS and CDR2 YFSETQ. Here the CDR3 reads CASSPPTSGNEQFF. The CDR3 region has the DNA TGCGCCAGCAGCCCCCCGACTAGCGGCAATGAGCAGTTCTTC.

V and J are TRBV5-1 and TRBJ2-7; D gene uncertain. The CDR3 loop spans 14 amino acids. The germline V gene encodes CDR1 SGHRS and CDR2 YFSETQ. The V and J ends lost 0 bases and 6 bases respectively, with 13 bases between them. As DNA, the CDR3 is TGCGCCAGCAGCTTGGACAGCAAAACGGGCGAGCAGTACGTC. Encoded protein: CASSLDSKTGEQYV.

Here the CDR3 reads CASSIYPRQGGPDTQYF. Written as DNA, the CDR3 is TGTGCCAGTAGTATTTACCCGAGGCAGGGAGGCCCAGATACGCAGTATTTT. The V and J genes are TRBV19 and TRBJ2-3; possible D gene TRBD2, 6 bases. The ends were cut back, 3 bases at V and 4 bases at J, with 20 bases in the middle. The length of the CDR3 is 17 residues. CDR1 is LNHDA, CDR2 SQIVND, per germline (reference sequence).